Below are 12 T cell receptor beta chains sequenced from a single sample in a study of OX40 agonist ivuxolimab in advanced cancers. The method was immunoSEQ multiplex PCR; TCRdb's version includes in-frame clones alone and lacks a portion of them. The sample lists tens of thousands of clones, 84% seen once, with under 3.5% in the top ten. The sequencing here drew on CD4+ or CD8+ T cells sorted from blood, taken in a trial of the OX40 agonist ivuxolimab. Receptors originate from an adult with an advanced solid tumor such as melanoma, head and neck, liver or kidney cancer.

This chain links TRBV5-4 with TRBJ2-2; possibly TRBD1 for D (5 bases). This CDR3 region has 14 residues. Germline CDR1 reads SGHNT; CDR2 reads YYREEE (reference sequence). Trimming stripped 4 bases from V and 0 bases from J, with 7 bases between. CDR3 protein: CASSGASNTGELFF. CDR3 nucleotide sequence: TGTGCCAGCAGCGGGGCTTCGAACACCGGGGAGCTGTTTTTT.

Worth noting for this clone: One junction end disagrees with the germline gene, perhaps due to a read error. The rearrangement links TRBV28 to TRBJ2-2; TRBD2 matches at 8 bases. The CDR3 is 13 amino acids. Germline V lookup: CDR1 MDHEN, CDR2 SYDVKM. The CDR3 nucleotides read TGTGTCAGCGGGCGGGGGGACACCGGGGAGCTGTTTTTT. Protein sequence: CVSGRGDTGELFF.

This chain uses TRBV11-2 with TRBJ1-1; TRBD1 matches 8 bases. The germline gives CDR1 SGHAT, CDR2 FQNNGV. CDR3 length equals 18 residues. After removal of 1 base from V and 3 bases from J, the junction contained 13 bases not matched to a gene. The CDR3 protein is CASSLVLGQGRRDTEAFF. In nucleotides, the CDR3 is TGTGCCAGCAGCTTAGTTTTAGGACAGGGAAGGAGGGACACTGAAGCTTTCTTT.

The chain employs TRBV12-5 and TRBJ2-5; perhaps TRBD2 as D (7 bases). The V end lost 6 bases, the J end lost 4 bases, and 18 bases lay between the germline ends. The CDR3 sequence is 15 residues long. The V gene's germline CDR1 is LGHNT and CDR2 FRNRAP. CDR3: CASGQGGVLGETQYF. For the CDR3, the DNA is TGTGCTAGTGGACAGGGAGGGGTTTTGGGAGAGACCCAGTACTTC.

This clone is a singleton in its sample. This sequence joins TRBV6-5 and TRBJ1-4, with 8 positions matching TRBD1. Per germline, CDR1 MNHEY and CDR2 SVGAGI. J was trimmed by 8 bases and V by 2 bases; bases with no gene match: 7. This CDR3 region has 15 residues. The CDR3 sequence is CASSYQQGVREKLFF. CDR3 coding DNA: TGTGCCAGCAGTTACCAACAGGGGGTACGGGAAAAACTGTTTTTT.

The chain uses TRBV5-1 and TRBJ2-1; TRBD2 agrees at 11 bases. The CDR3 covers 18 residues. Germline V lookup: CDR1 SGHRS, CDR2 YFSETQ. Trimming removed 7 bases from V and 7 bases from J; junction bases left unmatched: 19. This CDR3 is CASSNFGYLAGGGNEQFF. CDR3 in DNA: TGCGCCAGCTCCAACTTTGGGTACCTAGCGGGGGGCGGGAATGAGCAGTTCTTC. Looking up the rest from reference TRBV5-1 and TRBJ2-1 gives the full variable domain: KAGVTQTPRYLIKTRGQQVTLSCSPISGHRSVSWYQQTPGQGLQFLFEYFSETQRNKGNFPGRFSGRQFSNSRSEMNVSTLELGDSALYLCASSNFGYLAGGGNEQFFGPGTRLTVL.

The chain carries TRBV28 and TRBJ1-6; D not resolved. The V and J ends lost 2 bases and 13 bases respectively, with 15 bases between them. Germline CDR1 is MDHEN and CDR2 is SYDVKM. This CDR3 spans 14 amino acids. CDR3 loop: CASSLMFGGRPLHF. CDR3 in DNA: TGTGCCAGCAGTTTAATGTTCGGAGGAAGGCCCCTCCACTTT.

The count of this clone is one. CDR3 region: CASSLSVYGYTF. The CDR3 region has the DNA TGTGCCAGCAGCTTATCGGTCTATGGCTACACCTTC. V is TRBV11-2 and J is TRBJ1-2; no firm D call. CDR3 size: 12 residues. Trimming shortened V by 2 bases and J by 4 bases, and 5 bases separated the two germline ends. Germline V lookup: CDR1 SGHAT, CDR2 FQNNGV.

The rearrangement joins TRBV7-2 to TRBJ1-5; TRBD1 might be the D (6 bases). CDR3 length: 14 residues. Germline V gene lookup returns CDR1 SGHTA and CDR2 FQGNSA. V dropped 2 bases and J dropped 5 bases, with 10 bases sitting between them. Here the CDR3 DNA reads TGTGCCAGCAGCTTACAGGGGAGACATCAGCCCCAGCATTTT. It codes for CASSLQGRHQPQHF.

The chain employs TRBV30 and TRBJ2-5; perhaps TRBD2 as D (5 bases). The CDR3 covers 13 residues. The germline gives CDR1 GTSNPN, CDR2 SVGIG (reference sequence). Trimming took 5 bases from V and 5 from J, leaving 15 bases between them. This CDR3 reads CAWGLGVGETQYF. DNA of the CDR3: TGTGCCTGGGGACTGGGAGTAGGGGAGACCCAGTACTTC.

This clone was picked up a small number of times. The chain recombines TRBV7-2 with TRBJ2-2; D remains ambiguous. V lost 3 bases and J lost 7, with 9 bases in between. This CDR3 comprises 13 residues. Germline V lookup: CDR1 SGHTA, CDR2 FQGNSA. The CDR3 sequence: CASSLWADGELFF. CDR3 DNA: TGTGCCAGCAGCTTGTGGGCTGACGGGGAGCTGTTTTTT.

The gene calls are TRBV28 and TRBJ1-4; D unclear. Per the germline V gene, CDR1 is MDHEN and CDR2 is SYDVKM. V shed 4 bases and J shed 8 bases, with 8 bases lying between them. This CDR3 is 12 amino acids long. DNA of the CDR3: TGTGCCAGCAGTTCGAAGAGGGAAAAACTGTTTTTT. It yields the protein CASSSKREKLFF.